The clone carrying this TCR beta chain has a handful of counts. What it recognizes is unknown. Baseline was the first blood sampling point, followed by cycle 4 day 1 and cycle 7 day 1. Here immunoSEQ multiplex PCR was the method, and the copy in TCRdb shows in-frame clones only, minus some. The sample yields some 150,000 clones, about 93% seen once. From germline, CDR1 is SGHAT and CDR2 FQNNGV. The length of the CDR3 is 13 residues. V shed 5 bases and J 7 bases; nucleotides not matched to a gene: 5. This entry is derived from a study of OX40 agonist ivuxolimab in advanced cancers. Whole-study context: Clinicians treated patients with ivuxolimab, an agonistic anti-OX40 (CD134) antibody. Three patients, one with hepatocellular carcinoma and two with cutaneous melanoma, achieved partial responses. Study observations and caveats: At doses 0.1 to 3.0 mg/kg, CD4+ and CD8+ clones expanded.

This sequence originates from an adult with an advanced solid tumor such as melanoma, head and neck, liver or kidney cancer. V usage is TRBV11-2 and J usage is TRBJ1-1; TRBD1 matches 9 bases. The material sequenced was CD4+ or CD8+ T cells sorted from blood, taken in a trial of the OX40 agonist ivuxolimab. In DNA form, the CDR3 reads TGTGCCAGCAGCCCGGACAGGGGAGGTGAAGCTTTCTTT. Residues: CASSPDRGGEAFF.